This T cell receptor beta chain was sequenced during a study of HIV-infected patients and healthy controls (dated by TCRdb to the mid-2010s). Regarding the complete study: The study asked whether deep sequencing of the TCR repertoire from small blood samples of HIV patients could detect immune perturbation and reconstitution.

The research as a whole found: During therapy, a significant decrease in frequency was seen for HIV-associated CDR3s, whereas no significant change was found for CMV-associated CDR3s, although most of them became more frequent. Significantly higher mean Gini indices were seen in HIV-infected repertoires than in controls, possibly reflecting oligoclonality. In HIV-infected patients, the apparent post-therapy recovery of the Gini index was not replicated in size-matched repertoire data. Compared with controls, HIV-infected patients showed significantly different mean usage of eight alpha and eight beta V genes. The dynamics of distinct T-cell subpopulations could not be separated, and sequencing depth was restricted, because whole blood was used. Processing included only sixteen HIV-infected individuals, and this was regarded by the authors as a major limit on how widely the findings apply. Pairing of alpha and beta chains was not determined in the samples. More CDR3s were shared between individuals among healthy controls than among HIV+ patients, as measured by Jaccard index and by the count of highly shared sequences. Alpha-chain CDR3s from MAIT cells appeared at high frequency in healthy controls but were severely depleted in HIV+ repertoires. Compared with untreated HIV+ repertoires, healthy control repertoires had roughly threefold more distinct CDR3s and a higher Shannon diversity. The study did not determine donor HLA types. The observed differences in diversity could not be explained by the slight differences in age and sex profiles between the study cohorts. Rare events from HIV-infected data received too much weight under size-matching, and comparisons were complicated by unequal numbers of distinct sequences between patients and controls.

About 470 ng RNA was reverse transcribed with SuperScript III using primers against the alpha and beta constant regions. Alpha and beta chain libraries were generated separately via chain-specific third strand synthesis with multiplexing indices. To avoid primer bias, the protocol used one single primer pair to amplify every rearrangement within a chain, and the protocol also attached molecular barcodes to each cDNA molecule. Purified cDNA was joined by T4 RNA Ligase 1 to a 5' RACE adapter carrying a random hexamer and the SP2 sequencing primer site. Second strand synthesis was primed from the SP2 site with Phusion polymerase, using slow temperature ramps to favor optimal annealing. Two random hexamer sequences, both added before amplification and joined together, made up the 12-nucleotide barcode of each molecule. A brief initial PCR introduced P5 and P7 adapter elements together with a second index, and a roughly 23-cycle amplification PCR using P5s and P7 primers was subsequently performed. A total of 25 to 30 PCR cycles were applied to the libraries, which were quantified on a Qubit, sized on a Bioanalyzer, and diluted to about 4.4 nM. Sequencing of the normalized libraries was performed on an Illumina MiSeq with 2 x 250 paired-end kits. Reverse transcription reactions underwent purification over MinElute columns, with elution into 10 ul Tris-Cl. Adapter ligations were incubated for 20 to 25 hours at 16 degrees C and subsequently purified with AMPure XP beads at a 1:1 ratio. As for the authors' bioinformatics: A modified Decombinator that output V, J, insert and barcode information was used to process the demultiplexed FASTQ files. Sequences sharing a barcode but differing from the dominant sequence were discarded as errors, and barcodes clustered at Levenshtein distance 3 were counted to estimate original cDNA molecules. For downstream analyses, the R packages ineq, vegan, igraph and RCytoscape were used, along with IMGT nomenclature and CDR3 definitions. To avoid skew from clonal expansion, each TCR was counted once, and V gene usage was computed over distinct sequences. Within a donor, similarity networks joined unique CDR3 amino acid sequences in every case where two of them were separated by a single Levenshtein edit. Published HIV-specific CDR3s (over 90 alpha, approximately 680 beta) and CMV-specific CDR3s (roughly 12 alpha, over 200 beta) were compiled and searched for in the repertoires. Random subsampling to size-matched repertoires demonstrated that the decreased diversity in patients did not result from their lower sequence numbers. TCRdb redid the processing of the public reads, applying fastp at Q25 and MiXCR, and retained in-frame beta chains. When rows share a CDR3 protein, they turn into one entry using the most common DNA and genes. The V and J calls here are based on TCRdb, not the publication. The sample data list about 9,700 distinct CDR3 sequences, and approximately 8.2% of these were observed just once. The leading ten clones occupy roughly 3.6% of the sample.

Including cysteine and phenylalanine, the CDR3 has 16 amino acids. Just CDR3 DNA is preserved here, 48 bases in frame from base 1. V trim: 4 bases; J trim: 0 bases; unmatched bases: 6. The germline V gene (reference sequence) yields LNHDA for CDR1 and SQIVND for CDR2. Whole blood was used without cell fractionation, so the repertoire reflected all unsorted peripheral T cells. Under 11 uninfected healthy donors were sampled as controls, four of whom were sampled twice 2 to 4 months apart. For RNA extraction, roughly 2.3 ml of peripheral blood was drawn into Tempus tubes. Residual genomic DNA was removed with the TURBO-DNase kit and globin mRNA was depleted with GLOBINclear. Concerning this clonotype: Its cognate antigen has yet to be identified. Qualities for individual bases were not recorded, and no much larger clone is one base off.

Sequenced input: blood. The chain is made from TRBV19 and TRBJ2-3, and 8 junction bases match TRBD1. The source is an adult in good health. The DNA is TGTGCCAGTAGTAGAATCGGGACAGGTAGCACAGATACGCAGTATTTT. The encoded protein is CASSRIGTGSTDTQYF.